This section outlines one T cell receptor (beta chain) sequence together with its context. Assay used: immunoSEQ multiplex PCR; TCRdb lists only in-frame clones, some missing. The profile covers about 49,000 clones, with over 75% appearing a single time and 12% to 15% taken by the ten largest. From germline, CDR1 is WSHSY and CDR2 SAAADI. V lost 6 bases to trimming and J lost 0 bases; unmatched junction nucleotides: 2. The CDR3 has 16 amino acids. These data are taken from a study of blood T cell repertoires in COVID-19. The sample consisted of peripheral blood. This chain uses TRBV10-2 with TRBJ2-6; the match to TRBD2 covers 10 bases. The sequence derives from a human donor in a cohort sampled during active COVID-19. The chain's CDR3 is CASRSSGGSGANVLTF. CDR3 coding DNA: TGCGCCAGCAGGTCTAGCGGGGGCTCTGGGGCCAACGTCCTGACTTTC.